Included here is one T cell receptor (beta chain) sequence, with context. The sample comes from a study of blood T cell repertoires in COVID-19. Across the whole study: Whether acute or convalescent, the COVID-19 samples came from the United States, Italy and Spain.

Data came from immunoSEQ multiplex PCR; TCRdb stores just in-frame clones and leaves some out. The sample contains roughly 200,000 clones, 89% of which appear only once. This CDR3 is built from 16 residues. The germline CDR1 and CDR2 sequences are SEHNR and FQNEAQ (reference sequence). The V and J ends lost 4 bases and 1 base, in that order; junction bases with no gene match: 7. The chain combines TRBV7-9 with TRBJ1-2; TRBD1 matches 9 bases. The origin of this receptor is a man aged 40-49 years with acute or convalescent COVID-19. Input material: peripheral blood. CDR3 sequence reads: CASSYKGTGLNYGYTF. Written as DNA, the CDR3 is TGTGCCAGCAGCTATAAGGGGACAGGGCTTAACTATGGCTACACCTTC. The full variable domain, completed using reference TRBV7-9 and TRBJ1-2, is DTGVSQNPRHKITKRGQNVTFRCDPISEHNRLYWYRQTLGQGPEFLTYFQNEAQLEKSRLLSDRFSAERPKGSFSTLEIQRTEQGDSAMYLCASSYKGTGLNYGYTFGSGTRLTVV.